The sequence of this T cell receptor (beta chain) was determined in a study of early T cells in non-severe SARS-CoV-2 infection. This clonotype was seen repeatedly, ten times or more. This CDR3 is built from 13 residues. V was cut by 3 bases and J by 5 bases, with 10 bases left in between. Germline-derived CDR1 and CDR2 are SGHTA and FQGNSA. TCRdb fed the 5' RACE reads into MiXCR, producing one record per CDR3 protein. This repertoire shows about 23,000 distinct CDR3 sequences, approximately 4.5% found once; its top ten account for 7.8%. The chain recombines TRBV7-2 with TRBJ2-5, with a possible D match to TRBD1 (5 bases). The sequence was obtained from an adult who was a healthcare worker with PCR-confirmed SARS-CoV-2 infection or an uninfected control (not recorded which). Sample: whole blood. CDR3 coding DNA: TGTGCCAGCAGCTTCCCGGCAGGGGAGACCCAGTACTTC. It is translated as CASSFPAGETQYF.